A single sample is the source of the 15 T cell receptor beta chains below, sequenced in a study of cytomegalovirus exposure and HLA in healthy donors. Researchers ran the PCR with 60 Vbeta and 13 Jbeta primers. Assay: immunoSEQ multiplex PCR; the TCRdb copy retains only in-frame clones and omits some. This table has about 73,000 clones, over 70% appearing once. Sequenced: PBMCs. The receptors come from an older man in good health and CMV-seronegative.

The CDR3 protein is CASSEPPGRGVGNIQYF. The CDR3 DNA reads as TGTGCCAGCAGTGAACCACCGGGTAGGGGCGTTGGAAACATTCAGTACTTC. The chain combines TRBV6-1 with TRBJ2-4, with D maybe TRBD1 (5 bases). The CDR3 is 17 residues long. From germline, CDR1 is MNHNS and CDR2 SASEGT. Trimming cost V 2 bases and J 6 bases, with 20 bases left between them.

This clone was observed a few times. The V and J genes are TRBV19 and TRBJ2-7; tentative D call: TRBD2 (7 bases). V lost 3 bases and J 2 bases, leaving 11 bases between the germline ends. The germline CDR1 and CDR2 sequences are LNHDA and SQIVND (reference sequence). CDR3 length equals 14 residues. CDR3 protein: CASSIAGATYEQYF. As DNA, the CDR3 is TGTGCCAGTAGTATCGCGGGGGCCACCTACGAGCAGTACTTC.

This clone was seen only a few times. V and J are TRBV5-4 and TRBJ2-3; 7 bases align to TRBD2. The CDR3 is 14 amino acids. The junction had 2 bases not matched to a gene; V was cut back by 3 bases and J by 1 base. Germline-derived CDR1 and CDR2 are SGHNT and YYREEE (reference sequence). The CDR3 coding sequence is TGTGCCAGCAGCTCCCGGGGGGGCACAGATACGCAGTATTTT. Encoded protein: CASSSRGGTDTQYF.

The chain has TRBV11-2 and TRBJ1-2; TRBD1 matches at 7 bases. The germline V gene has CDR1 SGHAT and CDR2 FQNNGV. The length of the CDR3 is 17 residues. V gave up 1 base and J gave up 4 bases; unmatched junction bases: 12. The CDR3 loop is CASSLGKGGDRAYGYTF. Written as DNA, the CDR3 is TGTGCCAGCAGCTTAGGAAAAGGGGGTGACAGGGCCTATGGCTACACCTTC.

This clone was found once. The rearrangement uses TRBV6-1 and TRBJ2-2, with a possible D match to TRBD2 (6 bases). The CDR3 consists of 16 residues. Germline V lookup: CDR1 MNHNS, CDR2 SASEGT. Trimming shortened V by 2 bases and J by 6 bases, and 16 bases separated the two germline ends. The chain's CDR3 is CASSEIKRRDSGELFF. The CDR3 DNA reads TGTGCCAGCAGTGAAATCAAGCGGAGGGACTCCGGGGAGCTGTTTTTT.

The genes are TRBV9 and TRBJ2-1, with 9 bases that match TRBD2. V lost 0 bases, J lost 3 bases, and 4 bases stayed unmatched. The CDR3 is made up of 16 amino acids. Per the germline V gene, CDR1 is SGDLS and CDR2 is YYNGEE. CDR3 sequence: CASSVVGSGSYNEQFF. The CDR3 DNA follows: TGTGCCAGCAGCGTAGTAGGTAGCGGGAGCTACAATGAGCAGTTCTTC.

To note about this clone: In the same sample, other DNA sequences code for this CDR3. The chain is built from TRBV18 and TRBJ1-4; D unclear. The CDR3 sequence is 13 residues long. Looked up from germline, CDR1 is KGHSH and CDR2 is LQKENI. V lost 6 bases and J 3 bases, leaving 8 bases between the germline ends. CDR3 coding DNA: TGTGCCAGCTCCCTCGACTCTAATGAAAAACTGTTTTTT. Its protein product is CASSLDSNEKLFF.

DNA for the CDR3: TGTGCCAGCAGCCGTGGACAGATTAGAAACACTGAAGCTTTCTTT. It translates to CASSRGQIRNTEAFF. The genes are TRBV7-8 and TRBJ1-1; maybe TRBD1 (6 bases). The CDR3 is 15 residues long. V was shortened by 5 bases and J by 2 bases, with 15 bases between the two germline ends. CDR1 and CDR2 from the germline V gene are SGHVS and FQNEAQ.

CDR3 residues: CAWSVPGRGNSPLHF. As DNA, the CDR3 is TGTGCCTGGAGTGTACCGGGCAGGGGAAATTCACCCCTCCACTTT. The V gene is TRBV30, the J gene TRBJ1-6; possibly TRBD1 for D (6 bases). This CDR3 region has 15 residues. Germline CDR1 is GTSNPN and CDR2 is SVGIG (reference sequence). V was trimmed by 0 bases and J by 7 bases, leaving 13 bases between them. The full variable domain, its missing parts supplied by reference TRBV30 and TRBJ1-6, is SQTIHQWPATLVQPVGSPLSLECTVEGTSNPNLYWYRQAAGRGLQLLFYSVGIGQISSEVPQNLSASRPQDRQFILSSKKLLLSDSGFYLCAWSVPGRGNSPLHFGNGTRLTVT.

The chain combines TRBV21-1 with TRBJ1-1; TRBD1 was called by the table and not checked on the DNA. TRBV21-1 is a documented pseudogene. The CDR3 is 13 residues long. The CDR3 DNA follows: TGTGCCAGCAGCAGAACGACAAATCCTGAAGCTTTCTTT. This gives the protein CASSRTTNPEAFF.

The chain carries TRBV7-9 and TRBJ2-2; no firm D call. V gave up 2 bases and J gave up 7 bases, with 11 bases separating them. The CDR3 runs to 14 residues. The germline CDR1 and CDR2 sequences are SEHNR and FQNEAQ (reference sequence). DNA for the CDR3: TGTGCCAGCAGCTTAAATGCCCCAGACGGGGAGCTGTTTTTT. It encodes CASSLNAPDGELFF.

This rearrangement joins TRBV7-8 to TRBJ1-2, with D uncertain. This CDR3 region has 13 residues. The ends were cut back, 4 bases at V and 6 bases at J, with 12 bases in the middle. Germline V gene sequence: CDR1 SGHVS, CDR2 FQNEAQ. The CDR3 bases are TGTGCCAGCAGCTCGACCCGGGTGGATGGCTACACCTTC. Translating it yields CASSSTRVDGYTF.

This chain joins TRBV5-6 and TRBJ2-7; D remains unclear. CDR3 length: 14 amino acids. V was trimmed by 0 bases and J by 1 base, leaving 8 bases between them. Germline V CDR1 and CDR2: SGHDT, YYEEEE. The CDR3 sequence: CASSLGGGSYEQYF. The CDR3 nucleotides read TGTGCCAGCAGCTTGGGCGGTGGATCCTACGAGCAGTACTTC.

The rearrangement joins TRBV30 to TRBJ1-1; perhaps TRBD1 as D (6 bases). CDR3 length: 13 amino acids. Trimming took off 1 base at V and 5 bases at J, with 11 bases between the two ends. Germline CDR1 is GTSNPN and CDR2 is SVGIG (reference sequence). The CDR3, as DNA: TGTGCCTGGAGTGGACAGGTCGGTACTGAAGCTTTCTTT. Translated, it gives CAWSGQVGTEAFF.

The genes are TRBV7-2 and TRBJ2-7; 8 bases are a match to TRBD1. With V trimmed by 4 bases and J by 6 bases, 11 bases remained unmatched. Germline-derived CDR1 and CDR2 are SGHTA and FQGNSA. CDR3 size: 15 residues. The CDR3 loop is CASSSSGGPFFEQYF. The CDR3 region has the DNA TGTGCCAGCAGCTCCTCAGGGGGCCCGTTTTTCGAGCAGTACTTC.